A selection of T cell receptor beta chains follows, all from one sample in a study of pediatric ulcerative colitis. Clones were read by immunoSEQ multiplex PCR, and TCRdb kept only the in-frame ones, dropping some. The sample lists fewer than 45,000 clones, 70% to 90% seen once, with 23% in the top ten. Input material: blood. Receptor source: a girl aged 5-17 years with moderate ulcerative colitis. Each CDR3 is given with its conserved first and last residue. The order of the fields is clone size, V gene, D gene, J gene, CDR3 protein, CDR3 DNA. A D gene is named only where the DNA matches it firmly. Only some rows state a clone size, as once, few, many or a class for expanded clones.

size: -; V: TRBV4-2; D: -; J: TRBJ2-1; CDR3: CASSQDRSYNEQFF; DNA: TGTGCCAGCAGCCAAGACAGATCCTACAATGAGCAGTTCTTC
size: -; V: TRBV4-1; D: -; J: TRBJ1-2; CDR3: CASSQEGPAYGYTF; DNA: TGCGCCAGCAGCCAAGAGGGGCCTGCCTATGGCTACACCTTC
size: -; V: TRBV5-4; D: -; J: TRBJ2-5; CDR3: CASSSGRGAQYF; DNA: TGTGCCAGCAGCTCCGGTAGAGGGGCCCAGTACTTC
size: -; V: TRBV5-1; D: TRBD1; J: TRBJ2-1; CDR3: CASSLGQGLFSYNEQFF; DNA: TGCGCCAGCAGCTTGGGACAGGGCTTGTTCTCCTACAATGAGCAGTTCTTC
size: -; V: TRBV4-2; D: -; J: TRBJ2-7; CDR3: CASSQDSIGAPYEQYF; DNA: TGTGCCAGCAGCCAAGACTCCATAGGGGCCCCCTACGAGCAGTACTTC
size: -; V: TRBV7-2; D: -; J: TRBJ1-1; CDR3: CASSPEPGNTEAFF; DNA: TGTGCCAGCAGCCCGGAGCCAGGGAACACTGAAGCTTTCTTT
size: -; V: TRBV29-1; D: -; J: TRBJ1-3; CDR3: CSVVWGPGNTIYF; DNA: TGCAGCGTTGTATGGGGTCCTGGAAACACCATATATTTT
size: -; V: TRBV7-2; D: -; J: TRBJ2-1; CDR3: CASSFGELSVQFF; DNA: TGTGCCAGCAGCTTTGGAGAATTAAGCGTGCAGTTCTTC
size: -; V: TRBV6-1; D: TRBD1; J: TRBJ1-5; CDR3: CASSQGATGQPQHF; DNA: TGTGCCAGTAGCCAGGGGGCAACGGGTCAGCCCCAGCATTTT
size: -; V: TRBV4-2; D: -; J: TRBJ2-2; CDR3: CASSQVVIANTGELFF; DNA: TGTGCCAGCAGCCAAGTCGTGATCGCGAACACCGGGGAGCTGTTTTTT
size: -; V: TRBV11-2; D: TRBD2; J: TRBJ2-7; CDR3: CASRTSGTYEQYF; DNA: TGTGCCAGCAGGACTAGCGGCACCTACGAGCAGTACTTC
size: -; V: TRBV5-6; D: -; J: TRBJ1-1; CDR3: CASSLAVSAARDTEAFF; DNA: TGTGCCAGCAGCTTGGCCGTCTCCGCAGCTCGGGACACTGAAGCTTTCTTT
size: -; V: TRBV19; D: -; J: TRBJ1-1; CDR3: CASAADRRNTEAFF; DNA: TGTGCCAGCGCCGCCGACAGGCGGAACACTGAAGCTTTCTTT
size: -; V: TRBV5-1; D: TRBD1; J: TRBJ2-1; CDR3: CASSSGQAYNEQFF; DNA: TGCGCCAGCAGCTCGGGACAGGCTTATAATGAGCAGTTCTTC
size: -; V: TRBV4-1; D: TRBD1; J: TRBJ1-2; CDR3: CASSQDPRDRGNYGYTF; DNA: TGCGCCAGCAGCCAAGACCCCCGGGACAGGGGAAACTATGGCTACACCTTC
size: -; V: TRBV11-1; D: -; J: TRBJ2-1; CDR3: CASSLAIRNEQFF; DNA: TGTGCCAGCAGCTTAGCGATCCGGAATGAGCAGTTCTTC
size: -; V: TRBV5-1; D: -; J: TRBJ2-2; CDR3: CASSYDRTPTGELFF; DNA: TGCGCCAGCAGTTACGACAGGACCCCTACCGGGGAGCTGTTTTTT
size: -; V: TRBV7-2; D: -; J: TRBJ1-2; CDR3: CASSPGTSGGYTF; DNA: TGTGCCAGCAGCCCGGGGACAAGTGGTGGCTACACCTTC
size: -; V: TRBV7-2; D: -; J: TRBJ1-5; CDR3: CASSLITGMRNQPQHF; DNA: TGTGCCAGCAGCTTGATAACAGGGATGCGAAATCAGCCCCAGCATTTT
size: -; V: TRBV25-1; D: TRBD2; J: TRBJ2-5; CDR3: CASSESRGLAGVKETQYF; DNA: TGTGCCAGCAGTGAATCCCGGGGACTAGCGGGAGTTAAAGAGACCCAGTACTTC
size: -; V: TRBV5-6; D: TRBD1; J: TRBJ2-5; CDR3: CASSPGTGRQETQYF; DNA: TGTGCCAGCAGCCCGGGGACAGGACGTCAAGAGACCCAGTACTTC
size: -; V: TRBV14; D: TRBD2; J: TRBJ2-5; CDR3: CASSLGTTRVEETQYF; DNA: TGTGCCAGCAGCCTTGGGACTACCAGGGTTGAGGAGACCCAGTACTTC
size: -; V: TRBV6-5; D: -; J: TRBJ1-5; CDR3: CASSYSDGGPQHF; DNA: TGTGCCAGCAGTTACTCTGATGGGGGGCCCCAGCATTTT
size: -; V: TRBV7-9; D: -; J: TRBJ1-2; CDR3: CASSPGALGGYTF; DNA: TGTGCCAGCAGCCCGGGGGCCTTAGGTGGCTACACCTTC
size: once; V: TRBV6-5; D: TRBD1; J: TRBJ2-7; CDR3: CASRYGQGYEQYF; DNA: TGTGCCAGCAGGTATGGACAGGGCTACGAGCAGTACTTC
size: -; V: TRBV19; D: -; J: TRBJ2-7; CDR3: CATGPPGKKTYEQYF; DNA: TGTGCCACCGGGCCTCCAGGGAAGAAAACCTACGAGCAGTACTTC
size: -; V: TRBV7-2; D: -; J: TRBJ2-7; CDR3: CASSLEAGFGGEQYF; DNA: TGTGCCAGCAGCTTAGAGGCAGGGTTTGGAGGCGAGCAGTACTTC
size: -; V: TRBV29-1; D: TRBD1; J: TRBJ2-1; CDR3: CSVGFSGTGINEQFF; DNA: TGCAGCGTTGGATTTTCCGGGACAGGTATCAATGAGCAGTTCTTC
size: -; V: TRBV19; D: TRBD2; J: TRBJ2-7; CDR3: CASSTSGSTDEQYF; DNA: TGTGCCAGTAGTACTAGCGGGAGTACGGACGAGCAGTACTTC
size: once; V: TRBV9; D: -; J: TRBJ2-1; CDR3: CASSASLNEQFF; DNA: TGTGCCAGCAGCGCCTCCCTCAATGAGCAGTTCTTC
size: -; V: TRBV11-2; D: -; J: TRBJ1-3; CDR3: CASSAPRGSSSGNTIYF; DNA: TGTGCCAGCAGCGCGCCCCGGGGCAGCAGCTCTGGAAACACCATATATTTT
size: -; V: TRBV7-9; D: TRBD1; J: TRBJ1-1; CDR3: CASSPPGQAASAFF; DNA: TGTGCCAGCAGCCCTCCGGGACAGGCGGCTTCGGCTTTCTTT
size: -; V: TRBV7-9; D: TRBD1; J: TRBJ2-7; CDR3: CASSLVVLGQGSEQYF; DNA: TGTGCCAGCAGCTTAGTAGTTTTGGGACAGGGTAGCGAGCAGTACTTC
size: once; V: TRBV7-3; D: TRBD1; J: TRBJ1-2; CDR3: CASSTGTGRSYGYTF; DNA: TGTGCCAGCAGCACTGGGACAGGCCGTAGCTATGGCTACACCTTC
size: -; V: TRBV11-3; D: TRBD2; J: TRBJ2-5; CDR3: CASSQTSGQETQYF; DNA: TGTGCCAGCAGCCAGACTAGCGGGCAAGAGACCCAGTACTTC
size: -; V: TRBV19; D: -; J: TRBJ2-3; CDR3: CASSIIPAPRVTGLGTDTQYF; DNA: TGTGCCAGTAGTATTATCCCCGCGCCCAGAGTTACAGGATTGGGCACAGATACGCAGTATTTT
size: -; V: TRBV27; D: -; J: TRBJ1-6; CDR3: CASSLRVSSYNSPLHF; DNA: TGTGCCAGCAGTTTAAGGGTGAGCTCCTATAATTCACCCCTCCACTTT
size: -; V: TRBV5-4; D: -; J: TRBJ1-2; CDR3: CASSLVPSWGYTF; DNA: TGTGCCAGCAGCTTGGTACCTTCGTGGGGCTACACCTTC
size: -; V: TRBV10-2; D: TRBD1; J: TRBJ2-7; CDR3: CASSLPGQGNEQYF; DNA: TGCGCCAGCAGCCTACCAGGACAGGGCAACGAGCAGTACTTC
size: once; V: TRBV6-4; D: -; J: TRBJ1-6; CDR3: CASSAGSYNSPLHF; DNA: TGTGCCAGCAGTGCGGGTTCCTATAATTCACCCCTCCACTTT
size: -; V: TRBV6-6; D: -; J: TRBJ2-7; CDR3: CASSYDRQGRALEQYF; DNA: TGTGCCAGCAGTTACGACCGACAGGGGAGGGCTCTAGAGCAGTACTTC
size: -; V: TRBV28; D: -; J: TRBJ1-1; CDR3: CASSPDRDTEAFF; DNA: TGTGCCAGCAGTCCCGACAGAGACACTGAAGCTTTCTTT
size: -; V: TRBV15; D: TRBD2; J: TRBJ2-7; CDR3: CATSRERALAGGYEQYF; DNA: TGTGCCACCAGCAGAGAGAGGGCCTTAGCGGGAGGGTACGAGCAGTACTTC
size: -; V: TRBV11-2; D: -; J: TRBJ2-1; CDR3: CASSFLGNNEQFF; DNA: TGTGCCAGCAGCTTTTTAGGAAACAATGAGCAGTTCTTC
size: large; V: TRBV4-2; D: -; J: TRBJ1-4; CDR3: CASSQGNIRGPVAANEKLFF; DNA: TGTGCCAGCAGCCAAGGGAACATCCGGGGCCCAGTGGCAGCTAATGAAAAACTGTTTTTT
size: -; V: TRBV21-1; D: -; J: TRBJ1-2; CDR3: CASSKADGQGAFGYGYTF; DNA: TGTGCCAGCAGCAAAGCGGATGGACAGGGGGCGTTTGGCTATGGCTACACCTTC
size: -; V: TRBV6-5; D: -; J: TRBJ1-1; CDR3: CASSRGRRNTEAFF; DNA: TGTGCCAGCAGTAGGGGACGGCGGAACACTGAAGCTTTCTTT
size: -; V: TRBV11-3; D: TRBD2; J: TRBJ2-3; CDR3: CASSLGLAGGDTQYF; DNA: TGTGCCAGCAGCTTAGGATTAGCGGGAGGAGATACGCAGTATTTT
size: -; V: TRBV6-5; D: -; J: TRBJ1-5; CDR3: CASSGTNSNQPQHF; DNA: TGTGCCAGCAGCGGGACAAATAGCAATCAGCCCCAGCATTTT
size: -; V: TRBV6-5; D: TRBD1; J: TRBJ2-2; CDR3: CASSYGGQGVLFF; DNA: TGTGCCAGCAGTTACGGTGGACAGGGAGTGCTGTTTTTT
size: -; V: TRBV4-2; D: -; J: TRBJ2-1; CDR3: CASSQEGGGQYNEQFF; DNA: TGTGCCAGCAGCCAAGAAGGCGGAGGACAGTACAATGAGCAGTTCTTC
size: -; V: TRBV5-6; D: TRBD1; J: TRBJ2-3; CDR3: CASSLWRDRGQADTQYF; DNA: TGTGCCAGCAGCTTGTGGCGGGACAGGGGGCAAGCAGATACGCAGTATTTT
size: -; V: TRBV19; D: -; J: TRBJ1-5; CDR3: CASSMRARQQPQHF; DNA: TGTGCCAGTAGTATGCGGGCCCGACAGCAGCCCCAGCATTTT
size: -; V: TRBV2; D: TRBD1; J: TRBJ1-1; CDR3: CASTPDRAMNTEAFF; DNA: TGTGCCAGCACCCCTGACAGGGCCATGAACACTGAAGCTTTCTTT
size: -; V: TRBV21-1; D: -; J: TRBJ2-3; CDR3: CASRDRGMIADTQYF; DNA: TGTGCCAGCAGAGACAGGGGTATGATAGCAGATACGCAGTATTTT